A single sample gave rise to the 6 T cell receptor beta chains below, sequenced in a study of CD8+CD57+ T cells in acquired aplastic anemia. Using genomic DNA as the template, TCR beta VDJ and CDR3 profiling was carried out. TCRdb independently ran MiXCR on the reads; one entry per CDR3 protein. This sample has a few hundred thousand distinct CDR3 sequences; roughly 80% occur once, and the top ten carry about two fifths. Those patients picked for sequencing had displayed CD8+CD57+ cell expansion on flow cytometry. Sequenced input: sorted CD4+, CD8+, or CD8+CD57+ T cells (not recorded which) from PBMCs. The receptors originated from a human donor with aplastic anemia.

In nucleotides, the CDR3 is TGTGCCAGCAGCTCCGCAGATACGCAGTATTTTTTT. Translating gives CASSSADTQYFF. This rearrangement joins TRBV7-9 to TRBJ2-2, with no clear D. From germline, CDR1 is SEHNR and CDR2 FQNEAQ (reference sequence). The CDR3 length is 12 residues. With 4 bases removed from V and 17 bases from J, the gap between germline ends came to 17 bases.

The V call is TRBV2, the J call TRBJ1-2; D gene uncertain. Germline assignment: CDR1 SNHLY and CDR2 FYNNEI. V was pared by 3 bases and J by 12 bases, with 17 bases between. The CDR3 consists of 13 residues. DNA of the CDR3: TGTGCCAGCAGTGATGGGGAGATCTATGACCACACCTTC. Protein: CASSDGEIYDHTF.

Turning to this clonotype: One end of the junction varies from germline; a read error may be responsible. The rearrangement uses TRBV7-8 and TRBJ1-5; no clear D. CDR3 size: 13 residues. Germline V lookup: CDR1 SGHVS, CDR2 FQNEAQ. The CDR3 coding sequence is TGTGCCAGCAGCCTAGCAGGAACTCCCGACCAGCAGTTT. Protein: CASSLAGTPDQQF. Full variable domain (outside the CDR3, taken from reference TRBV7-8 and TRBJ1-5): GAGVSQSPRYKVAKRGQDVALRCDPISGHVSLFWYQQALGQGPEFLTYFQNEAQLDKSGLPSDRFFAERPEGSVSTLKIQRTQQEDSAVYLCASSLAGTPDQQFGDGTRLSIL.

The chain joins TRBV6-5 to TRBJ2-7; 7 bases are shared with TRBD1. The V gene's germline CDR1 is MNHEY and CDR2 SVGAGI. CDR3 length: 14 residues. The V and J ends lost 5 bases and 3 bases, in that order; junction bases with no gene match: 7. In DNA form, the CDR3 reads TGTGCCAGCAGTCACGGGACAGTAAGCTACGAGCAGTACTTC. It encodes CASSHGTVSYEQYF.

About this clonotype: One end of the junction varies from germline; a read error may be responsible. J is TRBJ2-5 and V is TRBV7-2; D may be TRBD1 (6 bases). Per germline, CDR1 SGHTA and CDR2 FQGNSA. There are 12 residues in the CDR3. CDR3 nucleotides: TGTGCCAGAAAGTCCAGGGGTGCTGAAGAGCAGTTC. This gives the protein CARKSRGAEEQF.

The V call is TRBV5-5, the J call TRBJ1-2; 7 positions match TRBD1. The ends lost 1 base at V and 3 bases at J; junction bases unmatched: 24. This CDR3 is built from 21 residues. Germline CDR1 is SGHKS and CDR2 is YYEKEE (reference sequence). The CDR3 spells CASSLYSGSARPTDRDYGYTF. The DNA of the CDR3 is TGTGCCAGCAGCTTGTACAGCGGCAGTGCTAGACCCACCGACAGGGACTATGGCTACACCTTC.